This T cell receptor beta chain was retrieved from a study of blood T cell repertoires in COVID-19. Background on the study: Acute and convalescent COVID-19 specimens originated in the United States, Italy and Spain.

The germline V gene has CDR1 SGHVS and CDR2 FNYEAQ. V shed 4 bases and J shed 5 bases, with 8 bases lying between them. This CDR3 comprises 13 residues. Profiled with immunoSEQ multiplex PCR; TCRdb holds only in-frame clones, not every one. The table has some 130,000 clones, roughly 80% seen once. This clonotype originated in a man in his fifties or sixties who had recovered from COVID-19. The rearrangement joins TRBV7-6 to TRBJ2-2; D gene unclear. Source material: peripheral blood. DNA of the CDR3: TGTGCCAGCAGCTCGATGAGAACCGGGGAGCTGTTTTTT. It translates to CASSSMRTGELFF. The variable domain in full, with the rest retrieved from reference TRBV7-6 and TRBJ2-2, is GAGVSQSPRYKVTKRGQDVALRCDPISGHVSLYWYRQALGQGPEFLTYFNYEAQQDKSGLPNDRFSAERPEGSISTLTIQRTEQRDSAMYRCASSSMRTGELFFGEGSRLTVL.